Included here is one TCR beta chain sequence, with context. These data belong to a study of response to subunit inactivated influenza vaccine. Trimming stripped 3 bases from V and 6 bases from J, with 12 bases between. CDR3 length: 13 residues. The germline V gene encodes CDR1 SGHVS and CDR2 FQNEAQ. MiXCR, applied by TCRdb to the RT-PCR reads, yields one record per CDR3 protein. The sample includes about 570,000 distinct CDR3 sequences, over 9% of them seen just once. The sample also formed part of further work on T cells expressing NK-cell markers. According to that study: A 5'RACE template switching approach incorporating UMIs was used to make TCR beta cDNA. For about six donors, the dominant NKG2C+ clonotypes made up about 1.0-8% of their CD8+ T cells.

The sequence was collected from a man between 50 and 59 years old who received an inactivated influenza vaccine. The sample in question was PBMCs from blood, obtained on the day of vaccination. The chain links TRBV7-8 to TRBJ2-7; possible D gene TRBD1, 6 bases. The CDR3, as DNA: TGTGCCAGCAGCTTCTCCGGGACACCCGAGCAGTACTTC. Protein product: CASSFSGTPEQYF.